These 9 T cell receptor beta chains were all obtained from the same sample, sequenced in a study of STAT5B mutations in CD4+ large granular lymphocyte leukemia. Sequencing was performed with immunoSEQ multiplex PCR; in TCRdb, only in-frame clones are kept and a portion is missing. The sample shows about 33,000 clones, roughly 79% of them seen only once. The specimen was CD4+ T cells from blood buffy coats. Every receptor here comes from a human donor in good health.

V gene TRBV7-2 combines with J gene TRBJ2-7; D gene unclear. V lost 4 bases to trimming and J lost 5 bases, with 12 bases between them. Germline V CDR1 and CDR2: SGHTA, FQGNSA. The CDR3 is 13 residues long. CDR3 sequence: CASSYQAENEQYF. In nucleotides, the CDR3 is TGTGCCAGCAGCTACCAAGCCGAGAACGAGCAGTACTTC.

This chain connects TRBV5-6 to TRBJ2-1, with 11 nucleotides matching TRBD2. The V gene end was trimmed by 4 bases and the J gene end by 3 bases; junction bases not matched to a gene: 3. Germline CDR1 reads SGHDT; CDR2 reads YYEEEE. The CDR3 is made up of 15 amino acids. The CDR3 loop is CASSMTSGDYNEQFF. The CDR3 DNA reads TGTGCCAGCAGCATGACTAGCGGGGACTACAATGAGCAGTTCTTC.

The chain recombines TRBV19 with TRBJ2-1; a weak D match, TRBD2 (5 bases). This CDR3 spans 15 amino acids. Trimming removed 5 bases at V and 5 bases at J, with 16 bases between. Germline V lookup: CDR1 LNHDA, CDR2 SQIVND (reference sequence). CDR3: CASSLRAEENNEQFF. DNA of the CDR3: TGTGCCAGTAGTCTCCGAGCGGAGGAAAACAATGAGCAGTTCTTC. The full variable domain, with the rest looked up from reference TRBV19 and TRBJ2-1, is DGGITQSPKYLFRKEGQNVTLSCEQNLNHDAMYWYRQDPGQGLRLIYYSQIVNDFQKGDIAEGYSVSREKKESFPLTVTSAQKNPTAFYLCASSLRAEENNEQFFGPGTRLTVL.

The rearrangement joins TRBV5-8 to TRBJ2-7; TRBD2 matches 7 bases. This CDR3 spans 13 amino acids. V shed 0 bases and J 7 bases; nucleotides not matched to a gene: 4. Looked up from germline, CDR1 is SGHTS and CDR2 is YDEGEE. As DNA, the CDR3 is TGTGCCAGCAGCTTGGGGGGAGCGGGAGAGCAGTACTTC. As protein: CASSLGGAGEQYF.

The CDR3 bases are TGTGCCAGCAGCTCCCAGGACAGGAATGGGGAAAAACTGTTTTTT. Protein sequence: CASSSQDRNGEKLFF. J is TRBJ1-4 and V is TRBV5-4; 7 bases are a match to TRBD1. Germline trimming cut 3 bases from V and 8 bases from J; bases unmatched to any gene: 10. The CDR3 spans 15 residues. Germline values: CDR1 SGHNT, CDR2 YYREEE (reference sequence).

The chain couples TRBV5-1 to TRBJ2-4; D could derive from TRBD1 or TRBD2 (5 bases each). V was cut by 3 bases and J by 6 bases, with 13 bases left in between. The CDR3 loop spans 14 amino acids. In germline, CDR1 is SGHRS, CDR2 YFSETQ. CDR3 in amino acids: CASSYGTPGNIQYF. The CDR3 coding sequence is TGCGCCAGCAGCTACGGGACGCCAGGAAACATTCAGTACTTC. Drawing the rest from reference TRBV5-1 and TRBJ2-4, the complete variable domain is KAGVTQTPRYLIKTRGQQVTLSCSPISGHRSVSWYQQTPGQGLQFLFEYFSETQRNKGNFPGRFSGRQFSNSRSEMNVSTLELGDSALYLCASSYGTPGNIQYFGAGTRLSVL.

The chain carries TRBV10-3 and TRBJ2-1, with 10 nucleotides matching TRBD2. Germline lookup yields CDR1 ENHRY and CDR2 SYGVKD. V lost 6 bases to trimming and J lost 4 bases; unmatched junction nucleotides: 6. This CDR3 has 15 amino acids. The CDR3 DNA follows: TGTGCCATCAGGGCCGGGACTAGCGTATACAATGAGCAGTTCTTC. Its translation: CAIRAGTSVYNEQFF.

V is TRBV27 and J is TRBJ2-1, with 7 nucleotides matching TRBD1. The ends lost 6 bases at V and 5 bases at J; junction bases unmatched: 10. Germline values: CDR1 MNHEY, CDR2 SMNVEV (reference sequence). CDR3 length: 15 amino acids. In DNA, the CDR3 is TGTGCCAGCAGATTCCAGACAGGGACCAACAATGAGCAGTTCTTC. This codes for CASRFQTGTNNEQFF.

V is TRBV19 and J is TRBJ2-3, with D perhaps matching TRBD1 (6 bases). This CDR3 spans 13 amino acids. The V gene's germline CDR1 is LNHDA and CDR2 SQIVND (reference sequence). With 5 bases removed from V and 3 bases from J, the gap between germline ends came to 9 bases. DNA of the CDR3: TGTGCCAGTAGTGTTCAGGGGACAGATACGCAGTATTTT. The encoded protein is CASSVQGTDTQYF.